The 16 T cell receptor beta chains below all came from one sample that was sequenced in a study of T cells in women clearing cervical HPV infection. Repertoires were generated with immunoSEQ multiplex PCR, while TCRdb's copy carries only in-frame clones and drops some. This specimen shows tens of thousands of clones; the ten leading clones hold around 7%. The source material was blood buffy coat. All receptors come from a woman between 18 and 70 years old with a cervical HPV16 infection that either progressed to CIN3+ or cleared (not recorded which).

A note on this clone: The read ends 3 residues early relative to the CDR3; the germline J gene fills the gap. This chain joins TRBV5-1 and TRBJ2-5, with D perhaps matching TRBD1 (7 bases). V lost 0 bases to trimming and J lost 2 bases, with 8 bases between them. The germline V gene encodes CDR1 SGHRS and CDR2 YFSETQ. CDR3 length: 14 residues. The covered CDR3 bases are TGCGCCAGCAGCTTGGCAGGGGGGCAAGAGACC. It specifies CASSLAGGQET. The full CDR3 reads CASSLAGGQETQYF.

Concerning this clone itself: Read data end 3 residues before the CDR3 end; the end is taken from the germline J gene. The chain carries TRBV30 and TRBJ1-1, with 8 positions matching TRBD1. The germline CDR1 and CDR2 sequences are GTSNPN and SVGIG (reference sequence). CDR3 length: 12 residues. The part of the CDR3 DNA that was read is TGTGCCTGGGGAACAGGGGGTAAGATG. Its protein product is CAWGTGGKM. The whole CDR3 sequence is CAWGTGGKMAFF.

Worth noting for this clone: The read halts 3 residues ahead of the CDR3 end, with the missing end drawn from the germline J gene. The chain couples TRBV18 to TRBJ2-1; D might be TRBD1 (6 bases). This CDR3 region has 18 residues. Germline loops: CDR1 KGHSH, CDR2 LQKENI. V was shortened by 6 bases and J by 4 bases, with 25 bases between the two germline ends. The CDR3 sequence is CASSPNFPGHPPYNEQFF. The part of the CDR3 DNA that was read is TGTGCCAGCTCCCCAAATTTTCCGGGACACCCGCCTTACAATGAG.

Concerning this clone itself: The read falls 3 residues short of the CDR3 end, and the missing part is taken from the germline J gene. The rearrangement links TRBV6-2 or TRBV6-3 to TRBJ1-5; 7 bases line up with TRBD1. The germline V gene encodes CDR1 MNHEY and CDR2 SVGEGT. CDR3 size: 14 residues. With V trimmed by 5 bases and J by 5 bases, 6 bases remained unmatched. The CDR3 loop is CASSIGQEHQPQHF. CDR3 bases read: TGTGCCAGCAGTATCGGACAGGAACATCAGCCC.

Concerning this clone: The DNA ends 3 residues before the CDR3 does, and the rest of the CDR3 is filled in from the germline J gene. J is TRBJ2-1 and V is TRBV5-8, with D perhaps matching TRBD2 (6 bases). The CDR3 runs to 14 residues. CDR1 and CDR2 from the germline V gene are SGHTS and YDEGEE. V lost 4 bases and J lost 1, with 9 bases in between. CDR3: CASSVSGSYNEQFF. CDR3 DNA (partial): TGTGCCAGCAGCGTTAGCGGATCCTACAATGAG.

The DNA read from the CDR3 is TGTGCCAGCAGAGACGTCGGTCTCGGGCCCCGGGGAGATACG. Translated: CASRDVGLGPRGDT. The complete CDR3 protein is CASRDVGLGPRGDTQYF. The rearrangement uses TRBV2 and TRBJ2-3, with D perhaps TRBD2 (5 bases). Read sequence stops 3 residues before the CDR3 end, and the germline J gene provides the missing end. CDR1 and CDR2 (germline): SNHLY, FYNNEI. The CDR3 consists of 17 residues. The V and J ends lost 6 bases and 5 bases respectively, with 24 bases between them.

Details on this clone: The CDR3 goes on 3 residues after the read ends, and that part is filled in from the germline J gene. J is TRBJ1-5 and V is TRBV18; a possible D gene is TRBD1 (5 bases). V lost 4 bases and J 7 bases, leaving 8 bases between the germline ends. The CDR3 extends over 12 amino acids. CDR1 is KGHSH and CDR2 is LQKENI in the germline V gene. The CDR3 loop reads CASSRGEQPQHF. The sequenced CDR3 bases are TGTGCCAGCTCACGAGGGGAACAGCCC. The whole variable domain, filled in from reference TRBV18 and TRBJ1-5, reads NAGVMQNPRHLVRRRGQEARLRCSPMKGHSHVYWYRQLPEEGLKFMVYLQKENIIDESGMPKERFSAEFPKEGPSILRIQQVVRGDSAAYFCASSRGEQPQHFGDGTRLSIL.

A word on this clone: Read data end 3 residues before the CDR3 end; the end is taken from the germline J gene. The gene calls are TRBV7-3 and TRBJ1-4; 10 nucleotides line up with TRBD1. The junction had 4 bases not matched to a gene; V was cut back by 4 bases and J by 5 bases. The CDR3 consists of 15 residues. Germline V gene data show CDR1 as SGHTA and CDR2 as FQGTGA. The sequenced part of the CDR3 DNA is TGTGCCAGCAGCTCGACAGGGGGCTCGAATGAAAAA. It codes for CASSSTGGSNEK. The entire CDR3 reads CASSSTGGSNEKLFF.

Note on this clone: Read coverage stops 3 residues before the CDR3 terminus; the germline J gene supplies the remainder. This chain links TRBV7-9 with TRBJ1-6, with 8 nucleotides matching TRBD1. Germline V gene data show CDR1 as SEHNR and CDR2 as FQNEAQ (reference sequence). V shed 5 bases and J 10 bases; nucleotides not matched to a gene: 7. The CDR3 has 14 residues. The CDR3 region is CASSPGQVLSPLHF. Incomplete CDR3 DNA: TGTGCCAGCAGCCCGGGACAGGTGCTGTCACCC.

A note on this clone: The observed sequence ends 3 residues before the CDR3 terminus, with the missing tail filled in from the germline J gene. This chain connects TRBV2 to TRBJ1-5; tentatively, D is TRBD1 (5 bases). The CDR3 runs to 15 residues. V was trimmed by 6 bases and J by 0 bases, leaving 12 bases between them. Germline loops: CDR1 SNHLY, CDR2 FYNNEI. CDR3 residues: CASSLRGISNQPQHF. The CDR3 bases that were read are TGTGCCAGCAGCCTGCGGGGCATTAGCAATCAGCCC.

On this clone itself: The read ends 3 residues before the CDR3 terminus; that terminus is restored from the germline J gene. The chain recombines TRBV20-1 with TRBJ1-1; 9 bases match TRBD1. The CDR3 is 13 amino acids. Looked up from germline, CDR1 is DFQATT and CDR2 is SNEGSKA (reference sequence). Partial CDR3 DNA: TGCAGTGCTAGAGGGGACAGGGACTCGGAA. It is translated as CSARGDRDSE. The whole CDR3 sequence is CSARGDRDSEAFF.

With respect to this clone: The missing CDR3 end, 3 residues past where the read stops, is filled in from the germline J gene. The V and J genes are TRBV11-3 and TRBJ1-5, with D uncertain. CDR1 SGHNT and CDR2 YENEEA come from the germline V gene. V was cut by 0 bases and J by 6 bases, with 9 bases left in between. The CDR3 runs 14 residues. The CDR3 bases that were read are TGTGCCAGCAGCTTAGACAGGCCCGGTCAGCCC. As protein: CASSLDRPGQP. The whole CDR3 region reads CASSLDRPGQPQHF.

The CDR3 bases that were read are TGCGCCAGCAGCTATTACGGTGGCTCTGGAAACACC. It codes for CASSYYGGSGNT. The whole CDR3 sequence is CASSYYGGSGNTIYF. J is TRBJ1-3 and V is TRBV4-1; D unresolved. The read terminates 3 residues ahead of where the CDR3 ends, so the germline J gene completes it. V was clipped by 5 bases and J by 0 bases, with 11 bases between them. Per germline, CDR1 MGHRA and CDR2 YSYEKL. CDR3 size: 15 residues.

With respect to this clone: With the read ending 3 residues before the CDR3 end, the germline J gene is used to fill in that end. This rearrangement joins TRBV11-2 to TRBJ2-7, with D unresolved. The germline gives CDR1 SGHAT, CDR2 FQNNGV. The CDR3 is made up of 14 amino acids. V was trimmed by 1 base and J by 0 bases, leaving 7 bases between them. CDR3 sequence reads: CASSLGPLSYEQYF. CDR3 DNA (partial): TGTGCCAGCAGCTTAGGGCCGCTCTCCTACGAG.

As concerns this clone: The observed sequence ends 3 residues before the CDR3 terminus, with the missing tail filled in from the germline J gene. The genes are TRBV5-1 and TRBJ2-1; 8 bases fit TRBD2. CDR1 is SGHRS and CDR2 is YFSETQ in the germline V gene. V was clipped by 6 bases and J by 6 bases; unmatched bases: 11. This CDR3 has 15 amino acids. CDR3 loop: CASKSTGGAGNEQFF. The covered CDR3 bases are TGCGCCAGCAAATCGACCGGGGGGGCCGGCAATGAG.

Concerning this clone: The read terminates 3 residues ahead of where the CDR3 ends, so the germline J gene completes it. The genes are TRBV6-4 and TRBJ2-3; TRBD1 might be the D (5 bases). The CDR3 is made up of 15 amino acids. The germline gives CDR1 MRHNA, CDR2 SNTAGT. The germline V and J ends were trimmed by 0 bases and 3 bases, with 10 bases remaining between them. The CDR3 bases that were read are TGTGCCAGCAGTGACTCCAGGGATGGGACAGATACG. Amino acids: CASSDSRDGTDT. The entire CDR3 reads CASSDSRDGTDTQYF.